These 7 T cell receptor beta chains originate from one sample sequenced in a study of control samples from healthy donors and cancer patients. Sequencing used immunoSEQ multiplex PCR; TCRdb keeps in-frame clones, though not all of them. The sample gives 100,000 to 150,000 clones, nearly 90% of which show up once; more than 2.5% is in the top ten. Sequences were obtained from blood. These receptors came from a man aged 45-60 years in good health.

The chain couples TRBV7-9 to TRBJ2-7; D ambiguous. Germline CDR1 SEHNR, CDR2 FQNEAQ (reference sequence). CDR3 length: 12 residues. The V and J ends lost 4 bases and 6 bases respectively, with 10 bases between them. The CDR3 DNA is TGTGCCAGCAGCTCCTGGGATGGCGAGCAGTACTTC. It yields the protein CASSSWDGEQYF.

The genes are TRBV6-5 and TRBJ1-2, with D tentatively TRBD1 (5 bases). CDR1 and CDR2 from the germline V gene are MNHEY and SVGAGI. This CDR3 is 13 amino acids long. V was cut by 5 bases and J by 6 bases, with 13 bases left in between. The CDR3 loop reads CASSRGTKDGYTF. The CDR3, as DNA: TGTGCCAGCAGTAGGGGAACTAAAGATGGCTACACCTTC.

This chain connects TRBV28 to TRBJ1-6, with no clear D. The CDR3 length is 15 residues. The germline V gene encodes CDR1 MDHEN and CDR2 SYDVKM. Trimming shortened V by 2 bases and J by 11 bases, and 16 bases separated the two germline ends. CDR3 sequence: CASSLDWVDSAPLHF. The CDR3 coding sequence is TGTGCCAGCAGTTTAGACTGGGTGGATTCGGCACCCCTCCACTTT.

V usage is TRBV19 and J usage is TRBJ2-5, with a weak D call TRBD1 (6 bases). Germline CDR1 and CDR2: LNHDA and SQIVND (reference sequence). V was clipped by 3 bases and J by 5 bases, with 13 bases between them. CDR3 length: 14 amino acids. This CDR3 is CASSIGGVEETQYF. The DNA for the CDR3 is TGTGCCAGTAGTATTGGGGGCGTTGAGGAGACCCAGTACTTC.

The rearrangement links TRBV20-1 to TRBJ2-5; possibly TRBD2 for D (6 bases). This CDR3 has 13 residues. Looked up from germline, CDR1 is DFQATT and CDR2 is SNEGSKA (reference sequence). V lost 3 bases to trimming and J lost 3 bases, with 11 bases between them. The DNA for the CDR3 is TGCAGTGCTAGTGGAGGGCGTGAAGAGACCCAGTACTTC. Protein sequence: CSASGGREETQYF.

This clone was seen a handful of times. This chain links TRBV19 with TRBJ1-5; 8 nucleotides line up with TRBD1. The CDR3 runs 18 residues. V was pared by 9 bases and J by 0 bases, with 16 bases of the junction left unmatched. Per the germline V gene, CDR1 is LNHDA and CDR2 is SQIVND (reference sequence). The CDR3 here is CASREGQGASYSNQPQHF. DNA for the CDR3: TGTGCCAGCCGAGAGGGCCAGGGGGCCTCCTATAGCAATCAGCCCCAGCATTTT.

V and J are TRBV28 and TRBJ2-3; 13 bases match TRBD2. This CDR3 spans 15 amino acids. CDR1 MDHEN and CDR2 SYDVKM come from the germline V gene. Trimming at V came to 10 bases and at J to 2 bases, leaving 6 bases not matched to a gene. The CDR3 loop is CATATSGGPTDTQYF. The DNA for the CDR3 is TGTGCCACCGCGACTAGCGGGGGGCCCACAGATACGCAGTATTTT.